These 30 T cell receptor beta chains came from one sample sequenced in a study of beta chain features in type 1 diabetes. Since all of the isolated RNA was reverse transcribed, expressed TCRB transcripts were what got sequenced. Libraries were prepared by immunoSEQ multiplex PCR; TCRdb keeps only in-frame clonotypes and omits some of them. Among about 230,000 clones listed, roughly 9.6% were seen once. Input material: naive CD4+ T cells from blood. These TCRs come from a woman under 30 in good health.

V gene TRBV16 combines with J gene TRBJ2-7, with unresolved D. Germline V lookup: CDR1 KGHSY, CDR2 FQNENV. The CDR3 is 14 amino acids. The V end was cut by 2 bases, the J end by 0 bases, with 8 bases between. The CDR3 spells CASSQGLYSYEQYF. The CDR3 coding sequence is TGTGCCAGCAGCCAAGGTCTATACTCCTACGAGCAGTACTTC.

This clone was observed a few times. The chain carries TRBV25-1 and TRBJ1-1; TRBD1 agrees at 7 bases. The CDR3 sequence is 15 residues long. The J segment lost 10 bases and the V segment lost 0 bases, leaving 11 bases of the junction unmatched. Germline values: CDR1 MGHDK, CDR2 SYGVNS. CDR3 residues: CASSEYFQGEGGAFF. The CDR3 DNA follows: TGTGCCAGCAGTGAATATTTTCAGGGGGAAGGGGGAGCTTTCTTT.

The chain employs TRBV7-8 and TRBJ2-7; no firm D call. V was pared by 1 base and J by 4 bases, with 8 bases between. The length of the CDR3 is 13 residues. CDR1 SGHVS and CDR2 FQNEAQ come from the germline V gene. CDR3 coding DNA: TGTGCCAGCAGCTTAGACAGAAGTTACGAGCAGTACTTC. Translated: CASSLDRSYEQYF.

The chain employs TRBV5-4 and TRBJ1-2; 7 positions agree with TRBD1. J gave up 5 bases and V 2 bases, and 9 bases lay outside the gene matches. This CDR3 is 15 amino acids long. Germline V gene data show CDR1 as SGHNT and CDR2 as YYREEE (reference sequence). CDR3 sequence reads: CASSFPTGQSYGYTF. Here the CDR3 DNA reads TGTGCCAGCAGCTTTCCCACGGGACAGTCGTATGGCTACACCTTC.

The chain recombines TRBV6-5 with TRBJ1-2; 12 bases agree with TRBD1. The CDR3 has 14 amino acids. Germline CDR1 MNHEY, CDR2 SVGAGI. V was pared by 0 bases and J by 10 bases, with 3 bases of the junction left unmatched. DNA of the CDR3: TGTGCCAGCAGTTACTCGCCGGGACAGGGGGCCTACACCTTC. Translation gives CASSYSPGQGAYTF.

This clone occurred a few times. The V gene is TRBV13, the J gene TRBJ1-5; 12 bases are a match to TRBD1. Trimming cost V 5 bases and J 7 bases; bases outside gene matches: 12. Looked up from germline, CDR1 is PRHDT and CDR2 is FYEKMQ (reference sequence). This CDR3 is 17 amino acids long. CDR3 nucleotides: TGTGCCAGCAGCCAAACCGGGACAGGGGGCAGCGAACAGCCCCAGCATTTT. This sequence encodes CASSQTGTGGSEQPQHF.

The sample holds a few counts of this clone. CDR3 DNA sequence: TGTGCCAGCATCTTCGGGGGCTCTGGAAACACCATATATTTT. Its protein product is CASIFGGSGNTIYF. The rearrangement uses TRBV6-1 and TRBJ1-3; TRBD1 is a possible D gene (5 bases). The CDR3 consists of 14 residues. Germline V lookup: CDR1 MNHNS, CDR2 SASEGT. The V end lost 7 bases, the J end lost 0 bases, and 10 bases lay between the germline ends.

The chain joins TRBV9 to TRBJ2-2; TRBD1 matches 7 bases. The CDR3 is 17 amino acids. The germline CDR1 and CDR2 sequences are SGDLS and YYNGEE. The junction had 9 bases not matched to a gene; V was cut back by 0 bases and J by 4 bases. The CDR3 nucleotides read TGTGCCAGCAGCGTAGGCCCCCTTACAGGGGTCACCGGGGAGCTGTTTTTT. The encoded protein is CASSVGPLTGVTGELFF.

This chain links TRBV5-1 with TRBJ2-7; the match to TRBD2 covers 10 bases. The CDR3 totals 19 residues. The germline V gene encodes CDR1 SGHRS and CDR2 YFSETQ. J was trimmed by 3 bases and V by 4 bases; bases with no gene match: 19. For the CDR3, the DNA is TGCGCCAGCAGCCTCACAGTGCCCGGGACTAGCGTGAGGAACTACGAGCAGTACTTC. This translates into CASSLTVPGTSVRNYEQYF.

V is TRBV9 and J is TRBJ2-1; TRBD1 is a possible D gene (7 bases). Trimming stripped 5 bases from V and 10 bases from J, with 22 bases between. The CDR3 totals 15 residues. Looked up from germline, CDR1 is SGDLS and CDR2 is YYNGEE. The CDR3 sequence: CASRGGTAFFGEQFF. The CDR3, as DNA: TGTGCCAGCAGAGGAGGGACAGCTTTTTTCGGGGAGCAGTTCTTC.

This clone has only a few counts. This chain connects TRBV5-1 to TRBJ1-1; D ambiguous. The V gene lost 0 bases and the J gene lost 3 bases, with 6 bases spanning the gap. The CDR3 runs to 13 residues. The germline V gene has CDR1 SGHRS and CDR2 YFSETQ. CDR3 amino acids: CASSLGEDTEAFF. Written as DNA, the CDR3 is TGCGCCAGCAGCTTGGGGGAGGACACTGAAGCTTTCTTT. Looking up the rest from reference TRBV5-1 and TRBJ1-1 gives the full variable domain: KAGVTQTPRYLIKTRGQQVTLSCSPISGHRSVSWYQQTPGQGLQFLFEYFSETQRNKGNFPGRFSGRQFSNSRSEMNVSTLELGDSALYLCASSLGEDTEAFFGQGTRLTVV.

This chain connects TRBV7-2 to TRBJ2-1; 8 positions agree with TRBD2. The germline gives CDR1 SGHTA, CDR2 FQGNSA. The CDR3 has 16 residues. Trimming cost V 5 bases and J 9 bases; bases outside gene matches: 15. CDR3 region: CASSARVAGYEAEQFF. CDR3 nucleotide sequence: TGTGCCAGCAGCGCCCGAGTAGCGGGATATGAAGCTGAGCAGTTCTTC. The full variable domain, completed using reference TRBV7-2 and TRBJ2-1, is GAGVSQSPSNKVTEKGKDVELRCDPISGHTALYWYRQSLGQGLEFLIYFQGNSAPDKSGLPSDRFSAERTGGSVSTLTIQRTQQEDSAVYLCASSARVAGYEAEQFFGPGTRLTVL.

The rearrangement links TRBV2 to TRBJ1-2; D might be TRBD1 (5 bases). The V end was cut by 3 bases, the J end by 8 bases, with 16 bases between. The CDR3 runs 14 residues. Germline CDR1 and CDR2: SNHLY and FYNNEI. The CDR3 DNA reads TGTGCCAGCAGTGATAGGAGGGGATACGAAGGCTACACCTTC. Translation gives CASSDRRGYEGYTF.

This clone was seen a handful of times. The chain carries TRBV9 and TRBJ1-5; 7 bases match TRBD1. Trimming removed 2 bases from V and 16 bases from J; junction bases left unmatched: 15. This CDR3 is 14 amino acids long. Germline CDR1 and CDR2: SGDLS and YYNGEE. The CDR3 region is CASSVESWDSSLHF. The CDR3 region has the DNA TGTGCCAGCAGCGTCGAGAGTTGGGACAGTTCCCTACATTTT.

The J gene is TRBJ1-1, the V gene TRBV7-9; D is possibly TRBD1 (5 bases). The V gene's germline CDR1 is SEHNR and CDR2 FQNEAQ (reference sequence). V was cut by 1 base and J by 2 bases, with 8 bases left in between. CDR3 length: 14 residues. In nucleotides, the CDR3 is TGTGCCAGCAGCTTAGGACAGACTAACACTGAAGCTTTCTTT. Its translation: CASSLGQTNTEAFF. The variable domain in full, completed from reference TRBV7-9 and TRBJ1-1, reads DTGVSQNPRHKITKRGQNVTFRCDPISEHNRLYWYRQTLGQGPEFLTYFQNEAQLEKSRLLSDRFSAERPKGSFSTLEIQRTEQGDSAMYLCASSLGQTNTEAFFGQGTRLTVV.

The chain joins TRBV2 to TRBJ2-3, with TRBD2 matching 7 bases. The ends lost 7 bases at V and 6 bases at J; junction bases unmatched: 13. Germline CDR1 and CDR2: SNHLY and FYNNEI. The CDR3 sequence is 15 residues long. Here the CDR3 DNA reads TGTGCCAGCACCAGAAGCGGGGCCCCGGGGGATACGCAGTATTTT. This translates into CASTRSGAPGDTQYF.

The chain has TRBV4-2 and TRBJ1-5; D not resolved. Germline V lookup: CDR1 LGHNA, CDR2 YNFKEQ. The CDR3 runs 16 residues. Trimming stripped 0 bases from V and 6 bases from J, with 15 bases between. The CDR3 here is CASSQDPDPSGQPQHF. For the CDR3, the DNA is TGTGCCAGCAGCCAAGATCCGGACCCTAGCGGTCAGCCCCAGCATTTT.

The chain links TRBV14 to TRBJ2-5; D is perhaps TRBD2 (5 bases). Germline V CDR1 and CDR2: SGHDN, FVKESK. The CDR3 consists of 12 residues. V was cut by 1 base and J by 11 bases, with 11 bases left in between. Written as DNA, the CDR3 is TGTGCCAGCAGCCAAGTAATCGGCGGGCAGTACTTC. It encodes CASSQVIGGQYF.

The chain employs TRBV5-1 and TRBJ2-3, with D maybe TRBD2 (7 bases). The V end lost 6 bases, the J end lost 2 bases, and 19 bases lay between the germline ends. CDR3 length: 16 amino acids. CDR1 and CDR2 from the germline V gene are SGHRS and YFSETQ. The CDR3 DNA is TGCGCCAGCACCTCCGAGGCGGGGGCTATCACAGATACGCAGTATTTT. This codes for CASTSEAGAITDTQYF. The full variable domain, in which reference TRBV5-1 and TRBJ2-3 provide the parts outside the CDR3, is KAGVTQTPRYLIKTRGQQVTLSCSPISGHRSVSWYQQTPGQGLQFLFEYFSETQRNKGNFPGRFSGRQFSNSRSEMNVSTLELGDSALYLCASTSEAGAITDTQYFGPGTRLTVL.

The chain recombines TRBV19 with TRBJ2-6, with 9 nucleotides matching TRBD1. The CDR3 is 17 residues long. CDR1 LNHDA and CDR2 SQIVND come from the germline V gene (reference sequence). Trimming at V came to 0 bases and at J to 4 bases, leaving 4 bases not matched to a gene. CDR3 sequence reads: CASSIEGTGNGANVLTF. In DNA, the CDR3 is TGTGCCAGTAGTATAGAGGGGACAGGGAACGGGGCCAACGTCCTGACTTTC.

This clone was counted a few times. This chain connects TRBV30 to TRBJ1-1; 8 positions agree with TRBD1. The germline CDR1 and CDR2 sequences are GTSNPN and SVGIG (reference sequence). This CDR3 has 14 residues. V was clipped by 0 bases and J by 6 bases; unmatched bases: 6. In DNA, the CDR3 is TGTGCCTGGAGTGTAGACAGGGGAGGATCTGAAGCTTTCTTT. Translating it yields CAWSVDRGGSEAFF.

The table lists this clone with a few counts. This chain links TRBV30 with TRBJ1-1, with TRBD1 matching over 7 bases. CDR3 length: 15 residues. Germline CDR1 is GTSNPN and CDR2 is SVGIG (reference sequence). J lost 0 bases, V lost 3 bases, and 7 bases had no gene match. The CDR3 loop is CAWSPGQIMNTEAFF. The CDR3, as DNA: TGTGCCTGGAGCCCGGGACAGATCATGAACACTGAAGCTTTCTTT.

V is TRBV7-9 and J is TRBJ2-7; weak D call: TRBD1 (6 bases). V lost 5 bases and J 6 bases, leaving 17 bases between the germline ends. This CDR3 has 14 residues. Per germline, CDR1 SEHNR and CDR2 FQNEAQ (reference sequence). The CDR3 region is CASSGPWSGVEQYF. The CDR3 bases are TGTGCCAGCAGCGGGCCCTGGTCAGGGGTCGAGCAGTACTTC.

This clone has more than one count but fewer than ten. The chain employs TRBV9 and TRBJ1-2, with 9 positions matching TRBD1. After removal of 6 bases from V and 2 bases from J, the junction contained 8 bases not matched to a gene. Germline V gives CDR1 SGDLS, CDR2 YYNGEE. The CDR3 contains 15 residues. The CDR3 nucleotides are TGTGCCAGCACCACCATTGGGACAGGGAACTATGGCTACACCTTC. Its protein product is CASTTIGTGNYGYTF.

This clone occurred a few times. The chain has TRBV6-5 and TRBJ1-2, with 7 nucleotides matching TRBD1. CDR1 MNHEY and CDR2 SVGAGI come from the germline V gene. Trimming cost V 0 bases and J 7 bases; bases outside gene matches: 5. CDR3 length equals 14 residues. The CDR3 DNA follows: TGTGCCAGCAGTTACTCTACAGGGGTGGGTGGCTACACCTTC. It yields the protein CASSYSTGVGGYTF.

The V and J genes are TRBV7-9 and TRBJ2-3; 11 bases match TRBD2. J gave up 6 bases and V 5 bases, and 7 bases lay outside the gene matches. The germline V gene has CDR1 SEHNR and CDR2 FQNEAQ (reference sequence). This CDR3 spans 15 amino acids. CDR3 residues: CASSRLAGGPDTQYF. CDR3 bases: TGTGCCAGCAGCCGATTAGCGGGAGGGCCGGATACGCAGTATTTT. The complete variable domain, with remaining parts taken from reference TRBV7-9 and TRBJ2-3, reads DTGVSQNPRHKITKRGQNVTFRCDPISEHNRLYWYRQTLGQGPEFLTYFQNEAQLEKSRLLSDRFSAERPKGSFSTLEIQRTEQGDSAMYLCASSRLAGGPDTQYFGPGTRLTVL.

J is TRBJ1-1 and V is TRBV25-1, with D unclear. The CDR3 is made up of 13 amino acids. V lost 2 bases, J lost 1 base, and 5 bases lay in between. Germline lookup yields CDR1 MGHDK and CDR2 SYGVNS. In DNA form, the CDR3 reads TGTGCCAGCAGTGAAATCAGGAACACTGAAGCTTTCTTT. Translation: CASSEIRNTEAFF.

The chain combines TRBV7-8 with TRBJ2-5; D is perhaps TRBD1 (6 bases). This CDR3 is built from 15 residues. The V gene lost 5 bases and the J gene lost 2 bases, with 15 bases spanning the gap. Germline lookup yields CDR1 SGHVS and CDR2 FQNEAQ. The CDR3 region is CASSTRTALQETQYF. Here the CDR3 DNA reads TGTGCCAGCAGCACTCGGACAGCCCTTCAAGAGACCCAGTACTTC.

The DNA for the CDR3 is TGTGCCAGCAGCCCCGACAGGGGCACGGTCACTGAAGCTTTCTTT. As protein: CASSPDRGTVTEAFF. The rearrangement uses TRBV7-9 and TRBJ1-1; 8 bases align to TRBD1. The CDR3 length is 15 residues. Per the germline V gene, CDR1 is SEHNR and CDR2 is FQNEAQ (reference sequence). V dropped 5 bases and J dropped 4; count of bases not matched to a gene: 9.

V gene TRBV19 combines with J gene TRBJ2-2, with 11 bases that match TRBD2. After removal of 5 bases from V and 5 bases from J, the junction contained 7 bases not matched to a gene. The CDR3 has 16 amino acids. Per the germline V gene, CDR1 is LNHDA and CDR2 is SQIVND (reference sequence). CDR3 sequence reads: CASSFLAGGQTGELFF. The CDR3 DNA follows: TGTGCCAGTAGTTTCTTAGCGGGAGGGCAAACCGGGGAGCTGTTTTTT.